This TCR beta chain derives from a study of T-cell memory formation after mild COVID-19 (dated by TCRdb to the early 2020s). Looking at the study overall: Most TCR sequence clusters were specific to one of the two donors. Longitudinal TCRalpha and TCRbeta repertoire sequencing tracked T-cell clones expanding and contracting after mild COVID-19 in two donors. Two young, previously healthy adult volunteers, one female and one male, were included in the cohort. The full study reports these points: Clones that contracted from day 15 to 85 showed balanced CD4/CD8 phenotypes, whereas a second wave of clones that expanded from day 15 to 37 leaned towards CD4+. Contracting CD4+ clones were located mainly in the CM and EM memory subsets, whereas CD8+ clones were found to be enriched in EMRA. The study covered only a couple of mild cases, and larger cohorts including severe cases with pre-infection samples were considered necessary. SARS-CoV-2 specificity of the second-wave clones peaking on day 37 was not confirmed. Some responding clones were detected in pre-infection memory, which suggested that pre-existing cross-reactive memory T cells had joined the SARS-CoV-2 response.

Ficoll-Paque density gradient centrifugation was the method used to isolate PBMCs. The sequencer listed for this sample is Illumina NovaSeq 6000. TCRalpha and TCRbeta cDNA libraries were constructed by 5'RACE with constant-segment primers, with sample barcodes and unique molecular identifiers being introduced. Trizol reagent was used to extract RNA from every sample. The libraries were amplified in two PCR steps, and the second step added a second sample barcode and Illumina TruSeq adapters. Libraries were sequenced on an Illumina NovaSeq with 2 x 150 bp paired-end reads. In the original analysis: The reads were demultiplexed and collapsed into UMI-guided consensus sequences using migec v1.2.7. Using mixcr v2.1.11, UMI consensuses were aligned to TRA and TRB V and J templates and then assembled into clonotypes. A clonotype was counted as expanded or contracted only if both edgeR and NoisET called the change significant, with noise models trained on biological replicates. For edgeR calls, the cutoffs were a false discovery rate-adjusted p below 0.01 and a log2 fold-change threshold of 1. As an exploratory analysis of dynamics, max-normalized trajectories of the 1000 most abundant clonotypes were examined by PCA with hierarchical clustering. The CD4 or CD8 phenotype of responding clones was assigned using the separately sequenced CD4+ and CD8+ repertoires. The raw public data were reprocessed by TCRdb itself: fastp quality trimming at Q25, MiXCR clonotype calling, in-frame beta chains only. Every distinct CDR3 protein forms one entry, paired with its most common genes and DNA. What appears here as the V and J calls and clone size reflects TCRdb's work, not the paper's. The sample includes fewer than 35,000 distinct CDR3 sequences, with 15% to 20% observed a single time. The ten largest clonotypes hold around 1.5% of the sample.

The sample holds many counts of this clonotype. What this receptor recognizes is not known. No much larger clonotype is one base removed from it; base qualities were not supplied. The sequence was collected from an adult who had mild COVID-19 (a few samples of this study predate the infection). The sample titles of this study are shuffled in the database, so cell type and time point are left out. Sequencing was done on a sample of PBMCs or a T cell subset sorted from them (not recorded which).

The CDR3 has the sequence CASSGIGRTDTQYF. Read as DNA, the sequence is TGTGCCAGCAGCGGTATTGGGAGAACAGATACGCAGTATTTT. The V gene is TRBV3-1 and the J gene is TRBJ2-3; tentative D gene TRBD2, with 5 bases matching. Including the terminal cysteine and phenylalanine, the CDR3 comprises 14 residues. The entry retains the CDR3 DNA only, 42 bases that are in frame from base 1. The CDR1 and CDR2 encoded by the germline V gene (reference sequence) are LGHDT and YNNKEL. Trimming takes 5 bases from V and 3 bases from J, and the germline ends sit 12 bases apart.